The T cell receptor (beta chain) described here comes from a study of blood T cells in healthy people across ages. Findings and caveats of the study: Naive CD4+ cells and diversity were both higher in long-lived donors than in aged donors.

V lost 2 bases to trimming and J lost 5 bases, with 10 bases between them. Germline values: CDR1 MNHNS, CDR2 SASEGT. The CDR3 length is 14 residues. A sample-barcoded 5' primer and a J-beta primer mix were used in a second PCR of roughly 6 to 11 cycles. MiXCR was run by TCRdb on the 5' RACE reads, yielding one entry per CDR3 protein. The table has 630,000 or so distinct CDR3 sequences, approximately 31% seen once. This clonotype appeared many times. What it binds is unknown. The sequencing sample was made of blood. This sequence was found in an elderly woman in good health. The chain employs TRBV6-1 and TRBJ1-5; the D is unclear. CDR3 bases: TGTGCCAGCAGTGAATCGGGTCGTGATCAGCCCCAGCATTTT. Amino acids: CASSESGRDQPQHF.